This TCR beta chain originates from a study of shared clonotypes between healthy human individuals. The study drew its donors from healthy HIV-negative adults without recent acute infections or vaccinations. Between the trimmed V and J ends, which lost 10 bases and 0 bases, there was a span of 18 bases. The CDR3 runs to 16 residues. Germline V gene sequence: CDR1 MDHEN, CDR2 SYDVKM. Deep level was the assay's run setting. Replicate PCRs from sorted subsets contained around 200 ng DNA, which is approximately 30,000 T cell genomes. In the study's own analysis: Junction-only sequences produced by ImmunoSEQ had no quality scores, so filtering differed. TCRdb's table, derived via immunoSEQ multiplex PCR, lists solely in-frame clones and lacks some. That table gives V, J and clone size, and the DNA gave D and trimming. Among about 1.5 million clones, 95% to 99% were seen once, and the ten largest hold less than 0.55%.

The V and J genes are TRBV28 and TRBJ2-2, with D possibly TRBD1 on 6 matching bases. The source of this sequence is a man aged 25 to 45 in good health. Sequencing used naive CD4+ T cells sorted from blood. Subset reported: CD45RA+ positively selected. This CDR3 reads CATIQAGTPNTGELFF. As DNA, the CDR3 is TGTGCCACAATACAGGCCGGGACACCGAACACCGGGGAGCTGTTTTTT.